These T cell receptor beta chains were read from a single sample in a study of graft-versus-host responses after intestinal transplantation. The repertoire was sequenced with immunoSEQ multiplex PCR; TCRdb's copy has only in-frame clones and lacks some. The sample shows roughly 100,000 clones, around 92% of them seen only once. Antigens for these TCRs are unknown. The material was unstimulated CD8+ T cells sorted from spleen or lymph node cells, obtained before transplant. Receptor source: a human donor who was the organ donor for an intestinal transplant. Both conserved end residues are part of each CDR3. D genes are given only for firm matches. Clone size is stated in some rows and not others, as once, few, many or a class when expanded.

V gene	J gene	D gene	clone size	CDR3 DNA	CDR3 protein
TRBV7-9	TRBJ2-3	-	-	TGTGCCAGCAGCTCGCCATCAGGGGTCCCGAGCACAGATACGCAGTATTTT	CASSSPSGVPSTDTQYF
TRBV13	TRBJ1-2	-	-	TGTGCCAGCAGCTCAGGGGCAGGGAAGGATGGCTACACCTTC	CASSSGAGKDGYTF
TRBV7-3	TRBJ2-2	TRBD1	-	TGTGCCAGCAGCCTATCAGCAGGGGGCAAGACCGGGGAGCTGTTTTTT	CASSLSAGGKTGELFF
TRBV9	TRBJ2-1	TRBD2	-	TGTGCCAGCAGCTCGCGGACTAGCGGGGGGGCTTTGGATGAGCAGTTCTTC	CASSSRTSGGALDEQFF
TRBV5-8	TRBJ2-1	TRBD2	-	TGTGCCAGCAGCTACCGGGACTACCTAACCTACAATGAGCAGTTCTTC	CASSYRDYLTYNEQFF
TRBV7-8	TRBJ2-6	-	-	TGTGCCAGCAGCTGGGGGGGCGGGACTGGGGCCAACGTCCTGACTTTC	CASSWGGGTGANVLTF
TRBV5-4	TRBJ1-2	TRBD1	-	TGTGCCAGCAGCCCCATCCAAACAGGGGGGTTGGGAGGCTACACCTTC	CASSPIQTGGLGGYTF
TRBV9	TRBJ2-7	TRBD1	-	TGTGCCAGCAGCGTAGAAGCCAGGGGGCAATACGAGCAGTACTTC	CASSVEARGQYEQYF
TRBV6-5	TRBJ1-1	TRBD1	-	TGTGCCAGCAGTTACTCTTCAGGGGGGAACACTGAAGCTTTCTTT	CASSYSSGGNTEAFF
TRBV19	TRBJ2-5	TRBD2	once	TGTGCCAGTAGTCAACGACTAGCGGGAGGGCCGGATCGAAGTCGGGGGACCCAGTACTTC	CASSQRLAGGPDRSRGTQYF
TRBV5-6	TRBJ2-4	-	-	TGTGCCAGCAGCTTGGGCTCTCGGGTAGAAGCCAAAAACATTCAGTACTTC	CASSLGSRVEAKNIQYF
TRBV7-6	TRBJ2-7	-	-	TGTGCCAGCAGCTTACAGGGGTTCAACGAGCAGTACTTC	CASSLQGFNEQYF
TRBV14	TRBJ1-2	TRBD1	-	TGTGCCAGCAGCCAAGCCGGGACAGGATATGGCTACACCTTC	CASSQAGTGYGYTF
TRBV7-9	TRBJ1-5	-	-	TGTGCCAGCAGCCCGGGTGTGGATCAGCCCCAGCATTTT	CASSPGVDQPQHF
TRBV5-1	TRBJ2-4	-	-	TGCGCCAGCAGCTTGGGCGGGACCTTTGGAATCTCACTCTTCCAGACTTCCAACTCAATTCAGTACTTC	CASSLGGTFGISLFQTSNSIQYF
TRBV9	TRBJ2-7	TRBD2	-	TGTGCCAGCAGCGTAGGTCTAGCGGGCTACGAGCAGTACTTC	CASSVGLAGYEQYF
TRBV5-1	TRBJ1-1	-	once	TGCGCCAGCAGCTCCCATAACAGGATGGATGCTTTCTTT	CASSSHNRMDAFF
TRBV7-3	TRBJ2-5	-	-	TGTGCCAGCAGCCCTGGGGGGTCAATCGGGGAGACCCAGTACTTC	CASSPGGSIGETQYF
TRBV5-4	TRBJ2-5	TRBD2	-	TGTGCCAGCAGCTTTTCTGGCGGGGGGGTAGAGACCCAGTACTTC	CASSFSGGGVETQYF
TRBV27	TRBJ2-1	-	-	TGTGCCAGCAGTCTAATATCGGGACTCTCCTACAATGAGCAGTTCTTC	CASSLISGLSYNEQFF
TRBV28	TRBJ2-3	-	once	TGTGCCAGCAGTTTATACTCAAACACAGATACGCAGTATTTT	CASSLYSNTDTQYF
TRBV5-5	TRBJ1-1	TRBD1	-	TGTGCCAGCAGGGAACCGGGACAGGGTCGGACTGAAGCTTTCTTT	CASREPGQGRTEAFF
TRBV13	TRBJ2-1	TRBD2	-	TGTGCCAGCAGCCCTCATAGCGGGGGAGCCAATCTCAATGAGCAGTTCTTC	CASSPHSGGANLNEQFF
TRBV11-2	TRBJ2-5	TRBD2	-	TGTGCCAGCAGCTTCGGGACTAGCACGCCCTGGAGGCAGTACTTC	CASSFGTSTPWRQYF
TRBV28	TRBJ2-4	TRBD1	-	TGTGCCAGCAGTTTCCGGCAGGGGGACATTCAGTACTTC	CASSFRQGDIQYF
TRBV7-2	TRBJ2-1	TRBD1	-	TGTGCCAGCAGCTTAGCGTTCGTCGGGACAGGGAGGGATGAGCAGTTCTTC	CASSLAFVGTGRDEQFF
TRBV5-8	TRBJ1-4	TRBD1	-	TGTGCCAGCAGCTTGGAGGGCCGGGACAGCCTGAATGAAAAACTGTTTTTT	CASSLEGRDSLNEKLFF
TRBV28	TRBJ2-1	-	-	TGTGCCACCCATCCGGAGGGCGGTTGGGTCTTC	CATHPEGGWVF
TRBV11-2	TRBJ2-7	TRBD1	-	TGTGCCAGCAGCCCGGGGGGACAGGGTCCCTACGAGCAGTACTTC	CASSPGGQGPYEQYF
TRBV28	TRBJ2-7	TRBD2	once	TGTGCCAGCAGCTCTACTAGCGGGAGGGCCTACGAGCAGTACTTC	CASSSTSGRAYEQYF
TRBV13	TRBJ1-2	-	-	TGTGCCAGCCGCCCGGGGGGCTATGGCTACACCTTC	CASRPGGYGYTF
TRBV19	TRBJ2-7	TRBD1	once	TGTGCCAGTAGTATAGGGACAGGGCCTTCCTACGAGCAGTACTTC	CASSIGTGPSYEQYF
TRBV11-2	TRBJ1-2	-	-	TGTGCCAGCAGCTTAGATCGATGGGGGGACGGGGCTAACTATGGCTACACCTTC	CASSLDRWGDGANYGYTF
TRBV14	TRBJ1-2	-	-	TGTGCCAGCAGCGAAGGGCTCTTTTCAGGTCCCCATGGCTACACCTTC	CASSEGLFSGPHGYTF
TRBV11-2	TRBJ1-1	-	-	TGTGCCAGCAGCTTTTTGTTCCGTATGAACACTGAAGCTTTCTTT	CASSFLFRMNTEAFF
TRBV2	TRBJ2-7	TRBD2	-	TGTGCCAGCAAGGTAGCGGGGGGCACCTACGAGCAGTACTTC	CASKVAGGTYEQYF
TRBV10-2	TRBJ2-7	TRBD2	-	TGCGCCAGCTGTAAGCGGGAGCTGTACGAGCAGTACTTC	CASCKRELYEQYF
TRBV9	TRBJ2-3	-	-	TGTGCCAGCAGCGTAGGCGGGGGCGGAGATACGCAGTATTTT	CASSVGGGGDTQYF
TRBV27	TRBJ2-3	TRBD2	-	TGTGCCAGCAGTCCCGGGACTAGCGGGAGTTTACGCACAGATACGCAGTATTTT	CASSPGTSGSLRTDTQYF
TRBV2	TRBJ1-5	-	-	TGTGCCAGCAGTTTCGGGAACAATCAGCCCCAGCATTTT	CASSFGNNQPQHF
TRBV6-5	TRBJ1-6	-	-	TGTGCCAGCAGTTACCAAGACAGAGATAATTCACCCCTCCACTTT	CASSYQDRDNSPLHF
TRBV19	TRBJ1-1	TRBD1	-	TGTGCCAGTAGTACCCCAAAGACAGGGGGCTGGACTGAAGCTTTCTTT	CASSTPKTGGWTEAFF
TRBV2	TRBJ2-2	-	-	TGTGCCAGCAGTGACCCCTCCTACACCGGGGAGCTGTTTTTT	CASSDPSYTGELFF
TRBV4-1	TRBJ1-6	TRBD1	once	TGCGCCAGCAGCCAAGGACAGGGGGGGAATTCACCCCTCCACTTT	CASSQGQGGNSPLHF
TRBV2	TRBJ1-4	TRBD1	-	TGTGCCAGCAGCGTCAAAGTAAGGGGGCGCGGTGAAAAACTGTTTTTT	CASSVKVRGRGEKLFF
TRBV9	TRBJ2-3	TRBD1	-	TGTGCCAGCAGCCCTACGACAGGGCCAGATACGCAGTATTTT	CASSPTTGPDTQYF
TRBV7-9	TRBJ2-7	-	-	TGTGCCAGCAGCTTAGAATATCCCGGGAGTACCTACGAGCAGTACTTC	CASSLEYPGSTYEQYF
TRBV11-3	TRBJ2-4	-	once	TGTGCCAGCAGCTTAGGGGGGGACTTTAAGATAGCCAAAAACATTCAGTACTTC	CASSLGGDFKIAKNIQYF
TRBV7-8	TRBJ1-1	-	-	TGTGCCAGCAGCTTAGATGAGGGAACGAACACTGAAGCTTTCTTT	CASSLDEGTNTEAFF
TRBV7-9	TRBJ1-1	-	-	TGTGCCAGCAGCTTATTAGGGGAGGCCCAGGGCACTGAAGCTTTCTTT	CASSLLGEAQGTEAFF
TRBV29-1	TRBJ1-1	-	-	TGCAGCGTTGAGTCAGATACTCAGACACACACTGAAGCTTTCTTT	CSVESDTQTHTEAFF
TRBV28	TRBJ2-2	TRBD2	-	TGTGCCAGCAGTCCTCCCTTAAGCGGGAGGGGGAACACCGGGGAGCTGTTTTTT	CASSPPLSGRGNTGELFF
TRBV28	TRBJ2-3	TRBD2	-	TGTGCCAGCAGTCCCACTAGCGGGGGAAGACCTAGCACAGATACGCAGTATTTT	CASSPTSGGRPSTDTQYF
TRBV20-1	TRBJ2-5	-	-	TGCAGTGCTAGTAGTCTCCCAACCCAGTACTTC	CSASSLPTQYF
TRBV6-1	TRBJ2-1	-	-	TGTGCCAGCAGTGCTGGAGGTGAGCAGTTCTTC	CASSAGGEQFF
TRBV5-1	TRBJ2-7	-	-	TGCGCCAGCAAGGAGGGGTTGCCGTACGAGCAGTACTTC	CASKEGLPYEQYF
TRBV12-5	TRBJ1-1	-	-	TGTGCTAGTGGGTTCCCCCCGGGGAGCCTAGGGAGGAACACTGAAGCTTTCTTT	CASGFPPGSLGRNTEAFF
TRBV5-1	TRBJ1-1	-	-	TGCGCCAGCAGCGAGGAGCCGGGGAAGATGAACACTGAAGCTTTCTTT	CASSEEPGKMNTEAFF
TRBV11-1	TRBJ2-7	-	-	TGTGCCAGCAGCCCAAGAGGGATCGAGCAGTACTTC	CASSPRGIEQYF
TRBV9	TRBJ2-2	TRBD1	-	TGTGCCAGCAGTAATGGGCTTATTCGACAGGGGGCCGCCGGGGAGCTGTTTTTT	CASSNGLIRQGAAGELFF